This passage covers 27 T cell receptor beta chains from one sample sequenced in a study of blood T cell repertoires in COVID-19. Repertoires were generated with immunoSEQ multiplex PCR, while TCRdb's copy carries only in-frame clones and drops some. The sample has approximately 280,000 clones, around 88% seen once. The sample comprised peripheral blood. The receptor source for this set is a man aged 35-49 years with acute or convalescent COVID-19.

V usage is TRBV19 and J usage is TRBJ2-3, with 11 nucleotides matching TRBD2. V lost 2 bases and J lost 2; bases outside the gene matches: 6. The CDR3 length is 17 residues. Germline assignment: CDR1 LNHDA and CDR2 SQIVND (reference sequence). DNA for the CDR3: TGTGCCAGTAGTATATCCTCTAGCGGGGGGCTCACAGATACGCAGTATTTT. Translating it yields CASSISSSGGLTDTQYF. Filled out from reference TRBV19 and TRBJ2-3, the complete variable domain reads DGGITQSPKYLFRKEGQNVTLSCEQNLNHDAMYWYRQDPGQGLRLIYYSQIVNDFQKGDIAEGYSVSREKKESFPLTVTSAQKNPTAFYLCASSISSSGGLTDTQYFGPGTRLTVL.

This sequence joins TRBV5-1 and TRBJ2-3; TRBD1 aligns across 7 bases. Germline CDR1 SGHRS, CDR2 YFSETQ. The CDR3 extends over 15 amino acids. V was pared by 1 base and J by 1 base, with 3 bases of the junction left unmatched. The CDR3 bases are TGCGCCAGCAGCTTGCAAGGGGGCGGCACAGATACGCAGTATTTT. Translated, it gives CASSLQGGGTDTQYF. Together with reference TRBV5-1 and TRBJ2-3, the CDR3 gives the full variable domain: KAGVTQTPRYLIKTRGQQVTLSCSPISGHRSVSWYQQTPGQGLQFLFEYFSETQRNKGNFPGRFSGRQFSNSRSEMNVSTLELGDSALYLCASSLQGGGTDTQYFGPGTRLTVL.

V is TRBV15 and J is TRBJ2-2, with TRBD1 as a possible D gene (6 bases). Deletions cut 8 bases from V and 8 bases from J, with 12 bases between. The V gene's germline CDR1 is LNHNV and CDR2 YYDKDF (reference sequence). The CDR3 spans 12 residues. CDR3 bases: TGTGCCACCGGCAACAGGGTAGGGGAGCTGTTTTTT. Translation: CATGNRVGELFF.

The gene calls are TRBV11-3 and TRBJ2-1; 15 positions agree with TRBD2. J lost 7 bases, V lost 5 bases, and 3 bases had no gene match. From germline, CDR1 is SGHNT and CDR2 YENEEA. This CDR3 comprises 15 residues. Here the CDR3 reads CASSQGTSGGNEQFF. DNA of the CDR3: TGTGCCAGCAGCCAAGGGACTAGCGGGGGGAATGAGCAGTTCTTC.

The chain couples TRBV28 to TRBJ1-5; 7 positions match TRBD1. With 5 bases clipped from V and 3 bases from J, the junction kept 7 bases outside the gene matches. Germline loops: CDR1 MDHEN, CDR2 SYDVKM. The CDR3 covers 15 residues. DNA of the CDR3: TGTGCCAGCAGTCCATCAGGGGGATACAATCAGCCCCAGCATTTT. The encoded protein is CASSPSGGYNQPQHF. Full variable domain (rest looked up from reference TRBV28 and TRBJ1-5): DVKVTQSSRYLVKRTGEKVFLECVQDMDHENMFWYRQDPGLGLRLIYFSYDVKMKEKGDIPEGYSVSREKKERFSLILESASTNQTSMYLCASSPSGGYNQPQHFGDGTRLSIL.

This clone was counted a single time. CDR3 amino acids: CASSRQAEVQPQHF. CDR3 DNA: TGTGCCAGCAGCCGACAGGCCGAGGTTCAGCCCCAGCATTTT. The chain uses TRBV28 and TRBJ1-5; a possible D gene is TRBD1 (6 bases). This CDR3 is built from 14 residues. The germline V gene encodes CDR1 MDHEN and CDR2 SYDVKM. V gave up 6 bases and J gave up 6 bases, with 15 bases separating them.

CDR3 sequence (DNA): TGTGCCAGCAGTTTATCTGGGGGGACGGAGGGGCGGGCCTACAATGAGCAGTTCTTC. Its translation is CASSLSGGTEGRAYNEQFF. The chain employs TRBV27 and TRBJ2-1, with D possibly TRBD2 on 6 matching bases. From germline, CDR1 is MNHEY and CDR2 SMNVEV (reference sequence). The CDR3 runs to 19 residues. V shed 0 bases and J shed 2 bases, with 20 bases lying between them.

Only one count was recorded for this clone. The rearrangement links TRBV15 to TRBJ2-7; D is possibly TRBD2 (5 bases). The CDR3 has 15 amino acids. Germline V lookup: CDR1 LNHNV, CDR2 YYDKDF (reference sequence). Trimming cost V 1 base and J 5 bases, with 15 bases left between them. The CDR3 here is CATSRGGGGEDEQYF. CDR3 sequence (DNA): TGTGCCACCAGCAGAGGTGGAGGAGGCGAGGACGAGCAGTACTTC. The whole variable domain, filled in from reference TRBV15 and TRBJ2-7, reads DAMVIQNPRYQVTQFGKPVTLSCSQTLNHNVMYWYQQKSSQAPKLLFHYYDKDFNNEADTPDNFQSRRPNTSFCFLDIRSPGLGDTAMYLCATSRGGGGEDEQYFGPGTRLTVT.

V usage is TRBV12-3 or TRBV12-4 and J usage is TRBJ1-1; TRBD1 is a possible D gene (5 bases). This CDR3 is built from 12 residues. V gave up 5 bases and J gave up 8 bases, with 12 bases separating them. In DNA form, the CDR3 reads TGTGCCAGCAGTCTCAGGGAATTCGAAGCTTTCTTT. It translates to CASSLREFEAFF.

This chain uses TRBV7-2 with TRBJ2-1, with 10 bases fitting TRBD2. V shed 3 bases and J 7 bases; nucleotides not matched to a gene: 3. The CDR3 is 14 residues long. Germline CDR1 and CDR2: SGHTA and FQGNSA. The CDR3 DNA reads TGTGCCAGCAGCTTTTCTAGCGGGGGTAATGAGCAGTTCTTC. Encoded protein: CASSFSSGGNEQFF.

The J gene is TRBJ1-2, the V gene TRBV9; TRBD1 aligns across 8 bases. This CDR3 contains 16 residues. CDR1 is SGDLS, CDR2 YYNGEE, per germline. V was pared by 3 bases and J by 8 bases, with 15 bases of the junction left unmatched. CDR3 sequence (DNA): TGTGCCAGCAGCGCCCGGACAGGGCCCTTTTCGGGGGGCTACACCTTC. Amino acid sequence: CASSARTGPFSGGYTF. Together with reference TRBV9 and TRBJ1-2, the CDR3 gives the full variable domain: DSGVTQTPKHLITATGQRVTLRCSPRSGDLSVYWYQQSLDQGLQFLIQYYNGEERAKGNILERFSAQQFPDLHSELNLSSLELGDSALYFCASSARTGPFSGGYTFGSGTRLTVV.

This chain links TRBV9 with TRBJ1-3, with D unresolved. V was pared by 3 bases and J by 0 bases, with 10 bases between. The germline gives CDR1 SGDLS, CDR2 YYNGEE. There are 15 residues in the CDR3. CDR3 in amino acids: CASSATPRSGNTIYF. DNA of the CDR3: TGTGCCAGCAGCGCGACACCGCGCTCTGGAAACACCATATATTTT.

This rearrangement joins TRBV7-6 to TRBJ2-1; possibly TRBD2 for D (7 bases). Germline V lookup: CDR1 SGHVS, CDR2 FNYEAQ. With 4 bases removed from V and 6 bases from J, the gap between germline ends came to 16 bases. CDR3 length: 15 residues. In DNA, the CDR3 is TGTGCCAGCAGCTCTGCTTGGGGGGGCCCCAATGAGCAGTTCTTC. As protein: CASSSAWGGPNEQFF.

The chain employs TRBV5-6 and TRBJ2-7; unclear D gene. Trimming took off 0 bases at V and 2 bases at J, with 6 bases between the two ends. CDR3 length equals 13 residues. Germline-derived CDR1 and CDR2 are SGHDT and YYEEEE. The CDR3 loop is CASSLDSPYEQYF. Here the CDR3 DNA reads TGTGCCAGCAGCTTGGACAGTCCCTACGAGCAGTACTTC.

The CDR3 bases are TGTGCCAGCAGCCCCTCGCCTCCGGGGTATAATTCACCCCTCCACTTT. Amino acids: CASSPSPPGYNSPLHF. V usage is TRBV14 and J usage is TRBJ1-6; no firm D call. The CDR3 has 16 amino acids. V lost 4 bases and J lost 4, with 14 bases in between. Germline CDR1 reads SGHDN; CDR2 reads FVKESK. Complete variable domain (other parts from reference TRBV14 and TRBJ1-6): EAGVTQFPSHSVIEKGQTVTLRCDPISGHDNLYWYRRVMGKEIKFLLHFVKESKQDESGMPNNRFLAERTGGTYSTLKVQPAELEDSGVYFCASSPSPPGYNSPLHFGNGTRLTVT.

The gene calls are TRBV5-1 and TRBJ1-1; D not certain. V shed 1 base and J shed 3 bases, with 7 bases lying between them. Germline CDR1 is SGHRS and CDR2 is YFSETQ. This CDR3 spans 13 amino acids. CDR3 in amino acids: CASSLSSHTEAFF. Written as DNA, the CDR3 is TGCGCCAGCAGCTTGTCCTCCCACACTGAAGCTTTCTTT.

The chain links TRBV29-1 to TRBJ2-3, with 10 positions matching TRBD2. Trimming cost V 5 bases and J 2 bases; bases outside gene matches: 4. Germline V gene sequence: CDR1 SQVTM, CDR2 ANQGSEA. CDR3 length: 14 residues. The CDR3 coding sequence is TGCAGCGTTTTTAGCGGGGGGTACACAGATACGCAGTATTTT. Protein product: CSVFSGGYTDTQYF.

The chain joins TRBV19 to TRBJ1-2, with TRBD1 matching over 7 bases. The germline gives CDR1 LNHDA, CDR2 SQIVND (reference sequence). There are 16 residues in the CDR3. Unmatched junction bases numbered 12, after V lost 3 bases and J lost 5 bases. CDR3 loop: CASSILRTGLAYGYTF. CDR3 coding DNA: TGTGCCAGTAGTATTTTAAGGACAGGTCTGGCTTATGGCTACACCTTC. Full variable domain (rest looked up from reference TRBV19 and TRBJ1-2): DGGITQSPKYLFRKEGQNVTLSCEQNLNHDAMYWYRQDPGQGLRLIYYSQIVNDFQKGDIAEGYSVSREKKESFPLTVTSAQKNPTAFYLCASSILRTGLAYGYTFGSGTRLTVV.

This clone occurred once. The chain links TRBV5-4 to TRBJ1-4; D possibly corresponds to TRBD1 (5 bases). V was pared by 0 bases and J by 4 bases, with 10 bases between. Germline loops: CDR1 SGHNT, CDR2 YYREEE (reference sequence). CDR3 length equals 15 residues. The CDR3, as DNA: TGTGCCAGCAGCTTGGGCAGGGTGGATAATGAAAAACTGTTTTTT. Protein sequence: CASSLGRVDNEKLFF.

The chain has TRBV7-2 and TRBJ1-4; D unclear. Trimming removed 3 bases from V and 4 bases from J, with 6 bases in between. The length of the CDR3 is 13 residues. CDR1 SGHTA and CDR2 FQGNSA come from the germline V gene. The CDR3 coding sequence is TGTGCCAGCAGCTTTGTCAGTAATGAAAAACTGTTTTTT. As protein: CASSFVSNEKLFF.

J is TRBJ2-7 and V is TRBV6-5, with 8 bases identical to TRBD1. Germline V gene sequence: CDR1 MNHEY, CDR2 SVGAGI. V shed 6 bases, J shed 3 bases, and the junction held 7 bases outside the gene matches. The CDR3 runs 14 residues. The CDR3 here is CASRVPGTGYEQYF. As DNA, the CDR3 is TGTGCCAGCAGAGTACCCGGGACAGGCTACGAGCAGTACTTC.

The genes are TRBV5-1 and TRBJ1-1; the D is unclear. Germline lookup yields CDR1 SGHRS and CDR2 YFSETQ. The V gene lost 3 bases and the J gene lost 0 bases, with 6 bases spanning the gap. The CDR3 runs to 13 residues. The CDR3 region has the DNA TGCGCCAGCAGCTGGACTCTGAACACTGAAGCTTTCTTT. This encodes CASSWTLNTEAFF.

V is TRBV7-3 and J is TRBJ2-2; possible D gene TRBD1, 5 bases. Germline CDR1 and CDR2: SGHTA and FQGTGA. This CDR3 has 14 residues. V was pared by 0 bases and J by 6 bases, with 8 bases between. CDR3 region: CASSLTKGAGELFF. The CDR3 DNA reads as TGTGCCAGCAGCTTAACGAAAGGGGCCGGGGAGCTGTTTTTT.

The chain uses TRBV5-6 and TRBJ2-3; the match to TRBD1 covers 9 bases. CDR1 is SGHDT and CDR2 is YYEEEE in the germline V gene. The CDR3 spans 15 residues. Trimming cost V 5 bases and J 5 bases; bases outside gene matches: 9. CDR3 protein: CASSTGTGSGDTQYF. The CDR3 nucleotides are TGTGCCAGCAGTACCGGGACAGGGAGTGGAGATACGCAGTATTTT. The entire variable domain, with the rest obtained from reference TRBV5-6 and TRBJ2-3, is as follows: DAGVTQSPTHLIKTRGQQVTLRCSPKSGHDTVSWYQQALGQGPQFIFQYYEEEERQRGNFPDRFSGHQFPNYSSELNVNALLLGDSALYLCASSTGTGSGDTQYFGPGTRLTVL.

This chain uses TRBV19 with TRBJ1-5, with 8 bases that match TRBD1. V trimming: 3 bases; J trimming: 6 bases; junction bases outside the gene matches: 10. The CDR3 is made up of 16 amino acids. The germline CDR1 and CDR2 sequences are LNHDA and SQIVND (reference sequence). DNA of the CDR3: TGTGCCAGTAGTATTGGGGGAGGGACAGGAATTCAGCCCCAGCATTTT. Its translation is CASSIGGGTGIQPQHF. Looking up the rest from reference TRBV19 and TRBJ1-5 gives the full variable domain: DGGITQSPKYLFRKEGQNVTLSCEQNLNHDAMYWYRQDPGQGLRLIYYSQIVNDFQKGDIAEGYSVSREKKESFPLTVTSAQKNPTAFYLCASSIGGGTGIQPQHFGDGTRLSIL.

This chain joins TRBV6-5 and TRBJ1-5; no reliable D call. The CDR3 loop spans 13 amino acids. Germline loops: CDR1 MNHEY, CDR2 SVGAGI. V was shortened by 7 bases and J by 6 bases, with 13 bases between the two germline ends. The CDR3 DNA is TGTGCCAGCAAGGTCTCTAGCGGTCAGCCCCAGCATTTT. Protein: CASKVSSGQPQHF.

V is TRBV18 and J is TRBJ1-3; TRBD1 aligns across 7 bases. Trimming cost V 2 bases and J 0 bases; bases outside gene matches: 7. CDR1 and CDR2 from the germline V gene are KGHSH and LQKENI. The CDR3 sequence is 17 residues long. The CDR3 spells CASSPTRQGPSGNTIYF. The CDR3 nucleotides are TGTGCCAGCTCACCAACGAGACAGGGACCCTCTGGAAACACCATATATTTT.